This T cell receptor beta chain was documented in a study of OX40 agonist ivuxolimab in advanced cancers. At the level of the study: Partial responses were achieved by three patients, one with hepatocellular carcinoma and two with cutaneous melanoma.

TCRdb keeps only in-frame clones here, not all; method: immunoSEQ multiplex PCR. The sample yields more than 80,000 clones, about nine tenths seen once. For this clone: Its antigen is not known.

Study-wide points: Certain nonresponders additionally had low normalized T-cell clonal expansion. Clonal expansion was seen in CD4+ and CD8+ blood T cells by week 6 at 0.1 to 3.0 mg/kg.

The TCR was taken from an adult with an advanced solid tumor such as melanoma, head and neck, liver or kidney cancer. The specimen comprised CD4+ or CD8+ T cells sorted from blood, sampled in a trial of the OX40 agonist ivuxolimab.

CDR3 nucleotides: TGTGCCAGCTCAGGGGCAAGCACAGATACGCAGTATTTT. Translating gives CASSGASTDTQYF. V and J are TRBV18 and TRBJ2-3, with a weak D call TRBD1 (5 bases). The CDR3 loop spans 13 amino acids. V lost 5 bases to trimming and J lost 0 bases, with 6 bases between them. Germline values: CDR1 KGHSH, CDR2 LQKENI.